This is a list of T cell receptor beta chains from one sample in a study of shared T cell receptors in the human thymus. The repertoire was sequenced with immunoSEQ multiplex PCR; TCRdb's copy has only in-frame clones and lacks some. This table has more than 550,000 clones, 70% to 90% appearing once. This sample was shared with a second study, whose subject was human thymus T cells.

Sequenced sample: thymocytes. The source is a girl under three years old with a congenital heart defect. CDR3s include the opening cysteine and the closing phenylalanine or tryptophan. D genes are given only for firm matches. Clone size appears in some rows only: once, few, many, or a class for an expanded clone.

clone_size j_call d_call v_call cdr3_length cdr3_nt cdr3_aa
- TRBJ1-5 TRBD1 TRBV18 18 TGTGCCAGCTCACCGACCGGGACAGGGGTTTATAGCAATCAGCCCCAGCATTTT CASSPTGTGVYSNQPQHF
- TRBJ1-6 - TRBV13 17 TGTGCCAGCAGCCCCCTCACGGGCAGGGGACCGGACTCACCCCTCCACTTT CASSPLTGRGPDSPLHF
- TRBJ1-4 - TRBV9 16 TGTGCCAGCAGCGTAGAGGGGGGGCTGACTAATGAAAAACTGTTTTTT CASSVEGGLTNEKLFF
- TRBJ2-4 - TRBV12-5 17 TGTGCTAGTGGTTTGTATATTAGCCGGATAGCCAAAAACATTCAGTACTTC CASGLYISRIAKNIQYF
- TRBJ2-1 TRBD1 TRBV5-1 16 TGCGCCAGCAGCTTTCCCCCAGGGACAGGGGACCATGAGCAGTTCTTC CASSFPPGTGDHEQFF
- TRBJ2-1 TRBD1 TRBV15 16 TGTGCCACCAGTACTATGAGTTTAGGACAGGGAGAGGAGCAGTTCTTC CATSTMSLGQGEEQFF
- TRBJ2-7 - TRBV5-4 12 TGTGCCAGCAGTCTCAGTCCCTACGAGCAGTACTTC CASSLSPYEQYF
- TRBJ1-1 - TRBV19 17 TGTGCCAGTAGTATTGAAGCGTCGTCGAGGGCGGGCACTGAAGCTTTCTTT CASSIEASSRAGTEAFF
- TRBJ1-6 TRBD1 TRBV19 15 TGTGCCAGCCAGGACAGGGGCACCTATAATTCACCCCTCCACTTT CASQDRGTYNSPLHF
- TRBJ1-2 TRBD1 TRBV14 13 TGTGCCAGCAGCCGAGGGACAGGGTTTGGCTACACCTTC CASSRGTGFGYTF
- TRBJ2-6 TRBD1 TRBV4-1 18 TGCGCCAGCAGCCAAGCGGAGAAAACAGGGGCTGGGGCCAACGTCCTGACTTTC CASSQAEKTGAGANVLTF
- TRBJ2-3 - TRBV9 16 TGTGCCAGCAGCGTACCCGGGACTTCTAGCACAGATACGCAGTATTTT CASSVPGTSSTDTQYF
once TRBJ1-1 TRBD1 TRBV29-1 13 TGCAGCGTTTTGGACAGGGGCCTTTTTACGGCTTTCTTT CSVLDRGLFTAFF
once TRBJ2-7 - TRBV4-2 17 TGTGCCAGCAGCCAAGATAACCAGGGTACGGGCTCCTACGAGCAGTACTTC CASSQDNQGTGSYEQYF
- TRBJ2-1 TRBD1 TRBV5-1 16 TGCGCCAGCAGCCGGTGGGACAGGGAGTTTTTCGGTGAGCAGTTCTTC CASSRWDREFFGEQFF
- TRBJ2-5 - TRBV9 15 TGTGCCAGCAGCCCGGCCCCCAGGCCCCAAGAGACCCAGTACTTC CASSPAPRPQETQYF
- TRBJ2-1 - TRBV6-8 18 TGTGCCAGCAGTTCTTCACCGTCGACTAGTTCCTCCTACAATGAGCAGTTCTTC CASSSSPSTSSSYNEQFF
- TRBJ1-1 - TRBV28 15 TGTGCCAGCAGTGTCCCGCCTGGGCCGGACACTGAAGCTTTCTTT CASSVPPGPDTEAFF
once TRBJ2-7 TRBD1 TRBV2 13 TGTGCCAGTATCCGGGACAGCTCCTACGAGCAGTACTTC CASIRDSSYEQYF
once TRBJ2-7 - TRBV2 13 TGTGCCAGCAGTGTGGCAGTTTCCTACGAGCAGTACTTC CASSVAVSYEQYF
- TRBJ2-7 - TRBV19 12 TGTGCCAGTAGTATGGGGCAGGGTGAGCAGTACTTC CASSMGQGEQYF
- TRBJ2-7 - TRBV9 16 TGTGCCAGCAGCGTCGGCCCCGGGCAGGGGGGCCACGAGCAGTACTTC CASSVGPGQGGHEQYF
- TRBJ1-2 TRBD1 TRBV10-3 14 TGTGCCATCAGTCAACGGACAGGGGGAAATGGCTACACCTTC CAISQRTGGNGYTF
- TRBJ1-1 TRBD1 TRBV14 17 TGTGCCAGCAGCCCGCGCGACTCTCAGGGGGCCTGCACTGAAGCTTTCTTT CASSPRDSQGACTEAFF